The subject of this entry is one T cell receptor beta chain. J gave up 1 base and V 4 bases, and 5 bases lay outside the gene matches. The CDR3 sequence is 16 residues long. Germline loops: CDR1 LNHDA, CDR2 SQIVND (reference sequence). This entry comes from a study of cytomegalovirus exposure and HLA in healthy donors. Primers: 60 Vbeta forward and 13 Jbeta reverse. Only in-frame clones appear in the TCRdb table, and some are missing; sequencing was by immunoSEQ multiplex PCR. This table holds 55,000 to 70,000 clones, 68% found once. The clonotype comes from a man aged 35 to 55 in good health and CMV-seropositive. The J gene is TRBJ2-1, the V gene TRBV19; 9 nucleotides align to TRBD1. Sequenced material: PBMCs. The CDR3 spells CASSTDRGWSYNEQFF. The CDR3 region has the DNA TGTGCCAGTAGTACGGACAGGGGTTGGTCCTACAATGAGCAGTTCTTC.